This TCR beta chain came from a study of T cells after somatic rescue of genetic block. Data came from immunoSEQ multiplex PCR; TCRdb stores just in-frame clones and leaves some out. This sample carries roughly 120,000 clones, about 93% of them seen once, and the ten largest clones take more than 1.4%. The source is a woman between 18 and 29 years old. Input material: peripheral blood mononuclear cells (PBMCs).

CDR3: CATSRWATGTYEQYF. The CDR3 DNA follows: TGTGCCACCAGCAGGTGGGCGACAGGGACCTACGAGCAGTACTTC. This sequence joins TRBV15 and TRBJ2-7; 7 nucleotides match TRBD1. V was pared by 3 bases and J by 2 bases, with 7 bases of the junction left unmatched. CDR1 and CDR2 from the germline V gene are LNHNV and YYDKDF (reference sequence). The CDR3 totals 15 residues.